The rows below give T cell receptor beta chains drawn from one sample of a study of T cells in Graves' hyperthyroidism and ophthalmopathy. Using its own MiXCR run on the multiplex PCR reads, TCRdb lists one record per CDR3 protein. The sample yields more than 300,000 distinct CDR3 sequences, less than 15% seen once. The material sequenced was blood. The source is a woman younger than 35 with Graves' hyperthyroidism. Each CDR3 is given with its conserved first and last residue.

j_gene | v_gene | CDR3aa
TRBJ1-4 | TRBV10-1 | CASSDASSSNEKLFF
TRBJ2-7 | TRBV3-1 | CASSQPGQGANVQYF
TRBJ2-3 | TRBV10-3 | CAISVASKSTDTQYF
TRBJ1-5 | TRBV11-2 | CASGSHSNQPQHF
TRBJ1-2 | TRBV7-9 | CASSQGPLEGYTF
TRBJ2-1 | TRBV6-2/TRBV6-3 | CASRDDYTGTSGSNEQFF
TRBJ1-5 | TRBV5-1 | CASSSSGGEQPQHF
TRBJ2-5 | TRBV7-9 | CASRVNVGVQAETQYF
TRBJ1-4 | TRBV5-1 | CASSFTFAATNEKLFF
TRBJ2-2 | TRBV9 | CASSTPTSGSNTGELFF
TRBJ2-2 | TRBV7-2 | CASSFSRDRTGELFF
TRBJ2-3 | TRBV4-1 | CASSQEGTGLNTQYF
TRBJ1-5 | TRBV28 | CASSAGSLPPQHF
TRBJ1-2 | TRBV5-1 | CASSWTGQNYGYTF
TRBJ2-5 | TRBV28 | CASSFGTGTGETQYF
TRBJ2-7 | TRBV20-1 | CSAYVGTRVGSQQYF
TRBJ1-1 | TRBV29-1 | CSVPGEGRYTEAFF
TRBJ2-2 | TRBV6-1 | CASRRRHTANTGELFF